One and the same sample provided the 20 T cell receptor beta chains below, sequenced in a study of OX40 agonist ivuxolimab in advanced cancers. The data were produced by immunoSEQ multiplex PCR, yet TCRdb's version contains in-frame clones alone and is incomplete. The table records 70,000 or so clones, 80% to 85% of them present only once. The specimen comprised CD4+ or CD8+ T cells sorted from blood, sampled in a trial of the OX40 agonist ivuxolimab. These receptors were collected from an adult with an advanced solid tumor such as melanoma, head and neck, liver or kidney cancer.

This chain uses TRBV5-4 with TRBJ1-1; D unresolved. V dropped 0 bases and J dropped 1 base, with 7 bases sitting between them. The length of the CDR3 is 14 residues. Per germline, CDR1 SGHNT and CDR2 YYREEE (reference sequence). CDR3 region: CASSLARKNTEAFF. The CDR3 DNA reads TGTGCCAGCAGCTTGGCGCGGAAGAACACTGAAGCTTTCTTT.

This clone was detected only once. The genes are TRBV11-2 and TRBJ1-1; 8 nucleotides agree with TRBD1. This CDR3 contains 15 residues. V lost 5 bases, J lost 4 bases, and 9 bases stayed unmatched. The germline CDR1 and CDR2 sequences are SGHAT and FQNNGV. CDR3 sequence (DNA): TGTGCCAGCAGCCGACCGACAGGGGCGGGCACTGAAGCTTTCTTT. This gives the protein CASSRPTGAGTEAFF. Looking up the rest from reference TRBV11-2 and TRBJ1-1 gives the full variable domain: EAGVAQSPRYKIIEKRQSVAFWCNPISGHATLYWYQQILGQGPKLLIQFQNNGVVDDSQLPKDRFSAERLKGVDSTLKIQPAKLEDSAVYLCASSRPTGAGTEAFFGQGTRLTVV.

A single count supports this clone. The gene calls are TRBV10-2 and TRBJ2-5; D assignment may be TRBD1 or TRBD2 (7 bases each). From germline, CDR1 is WSHSY and CDR2 SAAADI. V was clipped by 9 bases and J by 5 bases, with 19 bases between them. The CDR3 runs 14 residues. CDR3 coding DNA: TGCGCCAGTTCCCTGCCAGGGGGAGGGGAGACCCAGTACTTC. Residues: CASSLPGGGETQYF.

The chain combines TRBV4-1 with TRBJ2-1; 8 bases map to TRBD2. The germline CDR1 and CDR2 sequences are MGHRA and YSYEKL. V lost 0 bases, J lost 2 bases, and 6 bases stayed unmatched. The CDR3 sequence is 17 residues long. The CDR3 here is CASSQDRGGQAYNEQFF. DNA for the CDR3: TGCGCCAGCAGCCAAGATCGGGGGGGGCAGGCCTACAATGAGCAGTTCTTC.

The rearrangement links TRBV6-1 to TRBJ1-5; 9 nucleotides agree with TRBD1. The CDR3 length is 15 residues. Per the germline V gene, CDR1 is MNHNS and CDR2 is SASEGT. V lost 6 bases, J lost 6 bases, and 9 bases stayed unmatched. In DNA, the CDR3 is TGTGCCAGCAGCCCCGGGACAGGGCATGGTCAGCCCCAGCATTTT. Its protein is CASSPGTGHGQPQHF.

This rearrangement joins TRBV28 to TRBJ1-5, with D uncertain. The CDR3 has 13 residues. Germline V gene data show CDR1 as MDHEN and CDR2 as SYDVKM. Trimming cost V 8 bases and J 3 bases, with 11 bases left between them. CDR3 amino acids: CASLNFPNQPQHF. DNA for the CDR3: TGTGCCAGCCTCAATTTCCCCAATCAGCCCCAGCATTTT. The full variable domain, completed using reference TRBV28 and TRBJ1-5, is DVKVTQSSRYLVKRTGEKVFLECVQDMDHENMFWYRQDPGLGLRLIYFSYDVKMKEKGDIPEGYSVSREKKERFSLILESASTNQTSMYLCASLNFPNQPQHFGDGTRLSIL.

About this clone: At one end, the junction sequence differs from germline, possibly due to a read error. The rearrangement links TRBV5-3 to TRBJ2-1; 9 bases are a match to TRBD2. Being an ORF, TRBV5-3 has a function that is uncertain. The CDR3 runs 15 residues. CDR3 coding DNA: TGTGCCAGCAGCTCTACGGGACTAGCCTTGGATGAGCAGTTCTTC. Its translation: CASSSTGLALDEQFF.

This clone was observed a handful of times. The chain uses TRBV5-6 and TRBJ1-4; no clear D. The length of the CDR3 is 12 residues. V gave up 1 base and J gave up 8 bases, with 6 bases separating them. Germline lookup yields CDR1 SGHDT and CDR2 YYEEEE. CDR3 DNA sequence: TGTGCCAGCAGCTTGCGAAGAGAAAAACTGTTTTTT. This codes for CASSLRREKLFF.

The rearrangement joins TRBV11-3 to TRBJ2-5; TRBD1 matches 7 bases. Germline CDR1 and CDR2: SGHNT and YENEEA. The CDR3 extends over 15 amino acids. V shed 5 bases and J 2 bases; nucleotides not matched to a gene: 8. DNA for the CDR3: TGTGCCAGCAGCCCGAACAGGGGAAGTCAAGAGACCCAGTACTTC. It codes for CASSPNRGSQETQYF.

Written as DNA, the CDR3 is TGTGCCAGCAGTTTAGGGCGAAAGAGCTCCTACGAGCAGTACTTC. This encodes CASSLGRKSSYEQYF. The chain links TRBV28 to TRBJ2-7; D not resolved. The CDR3 consists of 15 residues. Germline V gene data show CDR1 as MDHEN and CDR2 as SYDVKM. The V gene lost 2 bases and the J gene lost 0 bases, with 11 bases spanning the gap.

The J gene is TRBJ1-5, the V gene TRBV30; no firm D call. CDR3 length: 12 residues. CDR1 is GTSNPN, CDR2 SVGIG, per germline (reference sequence). The V end lost 3 bases, the J end lost 4 bases, and 7 bases lay between the germline ends. The CDR3 coding sequence is TGTGCCTGGAGCGCAGTGAATCAGCCCCAGCATTTT. This codes for CAWSAVNQPQHF.

This rearrangement joins TRBV11-2 to TRBJ1-3; tentative D call: TRBD1 (6 bases). CDR1 is SGHAT and CDR2 is FQNNGV in the germline V gene. The CDR3 covers 15 residues. The ends were cut back, 0 bases at V and 4 bases at J, with 10 bases in the middle. The CDR3 is CASSLEGADGNTIYF. As DNA, the CDR3 is TGTGCCAGCAGCTTAGAGGGGGCAGACGGAAACACCATATATTTT.

This clone was detected once. The chain joins TRBV27 to TRBJ2-7, with D perhaps TRBD2 (5 bases). Germline V CDR1 and CDR2: MNHEY, SMNVEV (reference sequence). Trimming pared 6 bases from V and 3 bases from J, leaving 12 bases between. The CDR3 length is 13 residues. This chain's CDR3 is CASRRTGSYEQYF. CDR3 bases: TGTGCCAGCAGGCGGACGGGGAGCTACGAGCAGTACTTC.

The V and J genes are TRBV19 and TRBJ2-4; D gene ambiguous. In germline, CDR1 is LNHDA, CDR2 SQIVND (reference sequence). The V end lost 7 bases, the J end lost 0 bases, and 10 bases lay between the germline ends. This CDR3 contains 14 residues. The CDR3 is CASKKELAKNIQYF. The DNA of the CDR3 is TGTGCCAGTAAGAAAGAGCTAGCCAAAAACATTCAGTACTTC.

The V gene is TRBV2, the J gene TRBJ1-4; TRBD1 is a possible D gene (6 bases). The V gene's germline CDR1 is SNHLY and CDR2 FYNNEI. This CDR3 comprises 14 residues. The germline V and J ends were trimmed by 6 bases and 3 bases, with 11 bases remaining between them. The DNA for the CDR3 is TGTGCCAGCAGGAGGACAGACCCTAATGAAAAACTGTTTTTT. Translated, it gives CASRRTDPNEKLFF.

The chain employs TRBV21-1 and TRBJ2-3; the DNA was not compared with TRBD2, the D call given in the table. TRBV21-1 is a known pseudogene. The CDR3 covers 21 residues. CDR3 protein: CASRAGGDGPRLAGITDTQYF. The CDR3 coding sequence is TGTGCCAGCAGGGCCGGCGGGGATGGTCCTCGACTAGCGGGGATCACAGATACGCAGTATTTT.

The chain has TRBV7-8 and TRBJ2-3; 7 bases map to TRBD1. Unmatched junction bases numbered 6, after V lost 6 bases and J lost 3 bases. CDR3 length: 14 amino acids. Germline V gene lookup returns CDR1 SGHVS and CDR2 FQNEAQ. The CDR3 DNA reads as TGTGCCAGCAGAACAGGGGAATCAACAGATACGCAGTATTTT. This translates into CASRTGESTDTQYF.

The V gene is TRBV19, the J gene TRBJ1-1; perhaps TRBD1 as D (5 bases). CDR3 length equals 14 residues. Trimming shortened V by 8 bases and J by 1 base, and 14 bases separated the two germline ends. Germline V lookup: CDR1 LNHDA, CDR2 SQIVND (reference sequence). The CDR3 DNA reads TGTGCCAGTTCCCTGATTGACAGGAACACTGAAGCTTTCTTT. This sequence encodes CASSLIDRNTEAFF.

J is TRBJ1-5 and V is TRBV30, with TRBD1 as a possible D gene (6 bases). Deletions cut 0 bases from V and 2 bases from J, with 8 bases between. Looked up from germline, CDR1 is GTSNPN and CDR2 is SVGIG (reference sequence). The CDR3 spans 14 residues. The CDR3 bases are TGTGCCTGGAGTGTAGGGGGGCGCAATCAGCCCCAGCATTTT. Translated: CAWSVGGRNQPQHF.

The CDR3 loop reads CASSANRDSTQYF. CDR3 in DNA: TGTGCCAGCAGTGCAAACAGGGACTCGACGCAGTATTTT. V is TRBV6-1 and J is TRBJ2-3; either TRBD1 or TRBD2 may fit D (6 bases each). V dropped 4 bases and J dropped 9 bases, with 14 bases sitting between them. Germline CDR1 is MNHNS and CDR2 is SASEGT. This CDR3 contains 13 residues.